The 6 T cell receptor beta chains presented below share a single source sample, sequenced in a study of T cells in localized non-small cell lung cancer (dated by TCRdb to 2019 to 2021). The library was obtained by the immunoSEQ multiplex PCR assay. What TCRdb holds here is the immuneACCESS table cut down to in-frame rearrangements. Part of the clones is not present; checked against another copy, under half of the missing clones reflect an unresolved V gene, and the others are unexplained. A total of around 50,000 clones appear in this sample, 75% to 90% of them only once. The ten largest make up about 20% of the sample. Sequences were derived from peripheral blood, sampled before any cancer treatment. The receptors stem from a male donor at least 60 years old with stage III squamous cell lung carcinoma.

The CDR3 loop reads CASSAGLAGTEQYF. The CDR3 coding sequence is TGCGCCAGCAGTGCGGGACTAGCGGGGACCGAGCAGTACTTC. V usage is TRBV5-1 and J usage is TRBJ2-7; 13 bases align to TRBD2. Germline loops: CDR1 SGHRS, CDR2 YFSETQ. V lost 5 bases to trimming and J lost 6 bases; unmatched junction nucleotides: 5. The CDR3 loop spans 14 amino acids.

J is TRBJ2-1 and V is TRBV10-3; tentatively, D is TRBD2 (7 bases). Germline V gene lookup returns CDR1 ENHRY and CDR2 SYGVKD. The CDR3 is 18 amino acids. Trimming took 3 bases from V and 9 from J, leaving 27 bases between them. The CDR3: CAISDRSAGAVGMGEQFF. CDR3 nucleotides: TGTGCCATCAGTGACAGATCTGCGGGGGCGGTGGGGATGGGTGAGCAGTTCTTC.

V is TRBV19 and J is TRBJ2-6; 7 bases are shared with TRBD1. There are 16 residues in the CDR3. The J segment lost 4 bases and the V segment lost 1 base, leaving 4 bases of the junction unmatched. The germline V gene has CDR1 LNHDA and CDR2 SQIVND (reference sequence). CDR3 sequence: CASSIVTGAGANVLTF. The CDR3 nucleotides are TGTGCCAGTAGTATAGTTACAGGGGCAGGGGCCAACGTCCTGACTTTC. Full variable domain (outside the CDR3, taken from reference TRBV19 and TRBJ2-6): DGGITQSPKYLFRKEGQNVTLSCEQNLNHDAMYWYRQDPGQGLRLIYYSQIVNDFQKGDIAEGYSVSREKKESFPLTVTSAQKNPTAFYLCASSIVTGAGANVLTFGAGSRLTVL.

CDR3 loop: CASSLLKGANTGELFF. DNA for the CDR3: TGTGCCAGCAGCTTGTTAAAGGGGGCAAACACCGGGGAGCTGTTTTTT. V usage is TRBV7-9 and J usage is TRBJ2-2; 7 positions agree with TRBD1. The V gene end was trimmed by 3 bases and the J gene end by 2 bases; junction bases not matched to a gene: 6. The CDR3 is 16 amino acids. Germline CDR1 reads SEHNR; CDR2 reads FQNEAQ (reference sequence).

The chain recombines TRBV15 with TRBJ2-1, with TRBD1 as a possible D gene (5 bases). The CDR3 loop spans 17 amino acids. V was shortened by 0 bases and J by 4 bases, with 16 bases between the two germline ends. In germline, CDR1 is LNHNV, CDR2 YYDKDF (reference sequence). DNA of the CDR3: TGTGCCACCAGCAGAGACCCCGCAGGGTCAGGATACAATGAGCAGTTCTTC. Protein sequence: CATSRDPAGSGYNEQFF.

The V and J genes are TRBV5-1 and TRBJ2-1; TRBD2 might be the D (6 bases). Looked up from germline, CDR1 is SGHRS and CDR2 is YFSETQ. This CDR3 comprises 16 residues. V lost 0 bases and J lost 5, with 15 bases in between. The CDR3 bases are TGCGCCAGCAGCTTGGGCCCCAGCGGGTCAAACAATGAGCAGTTCTTC. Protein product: CASSLGPSGSNNEQFF. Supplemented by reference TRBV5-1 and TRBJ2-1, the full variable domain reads KAGVTQTPRYLIKTRGQQVTLSCSPISGHRSVSWYQQTPGQGLQFLFEYFSETQRNKGNFPGRFSGRQFSNSRSEMNVSTLELGDSALYLCASSLGPSGSNNEQFFGPGTRLTVL.